These 22 T cell receptor beta chains share one sample of origin, sequenced in a study of long-term antiretroviral therapy in people with HIV. At survey level, the immunoSEQ assay was run in its v3.0 version. Clones were read by immunoSEQ multiplex PCR, and TCRdb kept only the in-frame ones, dropping some. The sample holds approximately 25,000 clones; 70% to 90% are singletons and the top ten take almost 9%. The sequences come from unsorted PBMCs, collected 4.8 years after starting antiretroviral therapy. These receptors were taken from a man aged 35 to 55 with HIV.

The CDR3 loop is CASSPERETQYF. The CDR3 nucleotides read TGTGCCAGCAGCCCCGAGAGGGAGACCCAGTACTTC. The chain employs TRBV7-2 and TRBJ2-5; no clear D gene. Germline CDR1 and CDR2: SGHTA and FQGNSA. Trimming removed 5 bases from V and 5 bases from J, with 9 bases in between. The CDR3 loop spans 12 amino acids.

This clone was recorded once. The chain employs TRBV4-1 and TRBJ1-4; the D gene is possibly TRBD1 (6 bases). There are 16 residues in the CDR3. Looked up from germline, CDR1 is MGHRA and CDR2 is YSYEKL. Trimming took 4 bases from V and 8 from J, leaving 20 bases between them. The DNA of the CDR3 is TGCGCCAGCAGCCCCTTCGGGGCAGGGGAGAAAGAAAAACTGTTTTTT. Amino acid sequence: CASSPFGAGEKEKLFF.

V is TRBV7-2 and J is TRBJ2-4, with D perhaps matching TRBD1 or TRBD2 (5 bases each). In germline, CDR1 is SGHTA, CDR2 FQGNSA. Trimming stripped 5 bases from V and 0 bases from J, with 11 bases between. This CDR3 contains 15 residues. This CDR3 is CASSGDRLAKNIQYF. The CDR3 DNA is TGTGCCAGCAGCGGGGACCGATTAGCCAAAAACATTCAGTACTTC.

The rearrangement uses TRBV6-5 and TRBJ1-2, with 7 nucleotides matching TRBD1. CDR3 length: 15 amino acids. CDR1 and CDR2 from the germline V gene are MNHEY and SVGAGI. V was clipped by 5 bases and J by 2 bases; unmatched bases: 8. For the CDR3, the DNA is TGTGCCAGCAGTACCCCGGGACAGCTAAACTATGGCTACACCTTC. Translating gives CASSTPGQLNYGYTF.

The sample holds one count of this clone. The chain carries TRBV5-1 and TRBJ1-2; perhaps TRBD1 as D (6 bases). V lost 1 base to trimming and J lost 5 bases, with 15 bases between them. Germline CDR1 reads SGHRS; CDR2 reads YFSETQ. The CDR3 extends over 15 amino acids. As DNA, the CDR3 is TGCGCCAGCAGCTTGCTCCCAGAGGGGGGTTATGGCTACACCTTC. Translated, it gives CASSLLPEGGYGYTF.

The chain carries TRBV19 and TRBJ2-3; 7 bases agree with TRBD1. This CDR3 region has 13 residues. J was trimmed by 4 bases and V by 11 bases; bases with no gene match: 9. Per the germline V gene, CDR1 is LNHDA and CDR2 is SQIVND (reference sequence). The DNA of the CDR3 is TGTGCCGCCCAGGGGGTTCTGGCAGATACGCAGTATTTT. This sequence encodes CAAQGVLADTQYF.

The CDR3 loop reads CASSRLTAVQETQYF. The CDR3 nucleotides read TGCGCCAGCAGTAGACTCACGGCCGTTCAAGAGACCCAGTACTTC. The gene calls are TRBV5-1 and TRBJ2-5; D gene uncertain. V was pared by 5 bases and J by 2 bases, with 16 bases between. This CDR3 has 15 residues. Germline CDR1 reads SGHRS; CDR2 reads YFSETQ.

This clone was found a few times. The chain recombines TRBV29-1 with TRBJ2-7; TRBD1 matches at 8 bases. V gave up 6 bases and J gave up 2 bases; unmatched junction bases: 9. The CDR3 length is 14 residues. The germline V gene has CDR1 SQVTM and CDR2 ANQGSEA. The CDR3 DNA reads TGCAGCGTCACACCGGACAGGGTTCCCTACGAGCAGTACTTC. Its protein product is CSVTPDRVPYEQYF.

The J gene is TRBJ2-3, the V gene TRBV10-1; D is perhaps TRBD2 (6 bases). There are 13 residues in the CDR3. Trimming removed 8 bases from V and 1 base from J, with 10 bases in between. Per germline, CDR1 WNHNN and CDR2 SYGVQD (reference sequence). The chain's CDR3 is CASQASGTDTQYF. CDR3 DNA sequence: TGCGCCAGCCAGGCTAGCGGCACAGATACGCAGTATTTT.

The count of this clone is one. The chain combines TRBV16 with TRBJ2-1, with no clear D. V gave up 1 base and J gave up 6 bases, with 4 bases separating them. This CDR3 contains 12 residues. The germline V gene encodes CDR1 KGHSY and CDR2 FQNENV. The CDR3 bases are TGTGCCAGCAGCCAATGGAGCAATGAGCAGTTCTTC. Its protein product is CASSQWSNEQFF.

The chain couples TRBV10-2 to TRBJ2-7, with D perhaps TRBD2 (6 bases). The CDR3 is 15 residues long. From germline, CDR1 is WSHSY and CDR2 SAAADI. With 6 bases removed from V and 1 base from J, the gap between germline ends came to 16 bases. The CDR3 sequence is CASRTWVGGSYEQYF. The DNA of the CDR3 is TGCGCCAGCAGAACCTGGGTGGGGGGATCCTACGAGCAGTACTTC.

This chain links TRBV28 with TRBJ2-5, with 9 bases aligning to TRBD2. The CDR3 has 17 amino acids. The germline gives CDR1 MDHEN, CDR2 SYDVKM. Germline trimming cut 4 bases from V and 2 bases from J; bases unmatched to any gene: 11. Written as DNA, the CDR3 is TGTGCCAGCAGTTCTAATAGACTAGCGGCTTTTCAAGAGACCCAGTACTTC. This translates into CASSSNRLAAFQETQYF.

This chain connects TRBV10-1 to TRBJ2-2; 8 bases align to TRBD2. The CDR3 is made up of 15 amino acids. The V gene end was trimmed by 5 bases and the J gene end by 7 bases; junction bases not matched to a gene: 9. Germline lookup yields CDR1 WNHNN and CDR2 SYGVQD (reference sequence). This CDR3 is CASSTQREINGELFF. The CDR3 DNA reads as TGCGCCAGCAGTACCCAGCGGGAGATCAACGGGGAGCTGTTTTTT.

This clone was recorded a few times. The gene calls are TRBV12-2 and TRBJ2-7; TRBD1 is taken as the D call from the table, unchecked against the DNA. TRBV12-2 counts as a pseudogene. The CDR3 contains 14 residues. CDR3 sequence reads: CASRLKQTVYEQYF. CDR3 bases: TGTGCAAGTCGCTTAAAACAGACGGTCTACGAGCAGTACTTC.

The genes are TRBV14 and TRBJ1-4; D unclear. CDR3 length equals 15 residues. Deletions cut 1 base from V and 3 bases from J, with 9 bases between. The V gene's germline CDR1 is SGHDN and CDR2 FVKESK. The DNA of the CDR3 is TGTGCCAGCAGCCAAGCTATCCCGGCTAATGAAAAACTGTTTTTT. Amino acid sequence: CASSQAIPANEKLFF.

The chain combines TRBV30 with TRBJ2-7; D might be TRBD1 (5 bases). The CDR3 spans 13 residues. V shed 5 bases and J shed 3 bases, with 14 bases lying between them. Looked up from germline, CDR1 is GTSNPN and CDR2 is SVGIG (reference sequence). CDR3: CAWSRDSYYEQYF. The CDR3 coding sequence is TGTGCCTGGTCGAGAGACAGTTACTACGAGCAGTACTTC.

The genes are TRBV19 and TRBJ2-1; 12 bases are a match to TRBD2. Germline CDR1 is LNHDA and CDR2 is SQIVND (reference sequence). The CDR3 spans 15 residues. V shed 3 bases, J shed 7 bases, and the junction held 4 bases outside the gene matches. The CDR3 spells CASSIMLAGGNEQFF. CDR3 in DNA: TGTGCCAGTAGTATTATGCTAGCGGGAGGGAATGAGCAGTTCTTC.

In this sample, this clone turned up a few times. The CDR3 loop is CASSPPGVDTQYF. CDR3 nucleotides: TGTGCCAGCAGCCCTCCGGGAGTCGATACGCAGTATTTT. This sequence joins TRBV7-3 and TRBJ2-3; D perhaps matches TRBD2 (6 bases). Looked up from germline, CDR1 is SGHTA and CDR2 is FQGTGA. V lost 5 bases to trimming and J lost 6 bases, with 12 bases between them. This CDR3 is 13 amino acids long.

V usage is TRBV18 and J usage is TRBJ2-3; D unresolved. Germline V gives CDR1 KGHSH, CDR2 LQKENI. V lost 4 bases and J lost 5, with 7 bases in between. CDR3 size: 12 residues. Here the CDR3 DNA reads TGTGCCAGCTCACTGACCGTAGATACGCAGTATTTT. Protein: CASSLTVDTQYF.

The rearrangement links TRBV6-6 to TRBJ1-5; D perhaps matches TRBD1 (6 bases). Germline assignment: CDR1 MNHNY and CDR2 SVGAGI (reference sequence). Trimming stripped 2 bases from V and 6 bases from J, with 14 bases between. CDR3 length: 15 residues. The CDR3 region is CASSYGGRGAQPQHF. CDR3 in DNA: TGTGCCAGCAGTTACGGCGGGAGGGGGGCTCAGCCCCAGCATTTT.

The chain combines TRBV18 with TRBJ2-5, with D possibly being TRBD1 (5 bases). The CDR3 loop spans 14 amino acids. The V and J ends lost 5 bases and 1 base respectively, with 11 bases between them. CDR1 is KGHSH and CDR2 is LQKENI in the germline V gene. For the CDR3, the DNA is TGTGCCAGCTCAGCAAGTGGGGCCCAAGAGACCCAGTACTTC. This encodes CASSASGAQETQYF.

This rearrangement joins TRBV19 to TRBJ1-5, with 9 positions matching TRBD1. Trimming removed 2 bases from V and 5 bases from J; junction bases left unmatched: 1. Per the germline V gene, CDR1 is LNHDA and CDR2 is SQIVND (reference sequence). The CDR3 spans 14 residues. The CDR3 nucleotides read TGTGCCAGTAGTATATGGACAGGGGATCAGCCCCAGCATTTT. Translating gives CASSIWTGDQPQHF.